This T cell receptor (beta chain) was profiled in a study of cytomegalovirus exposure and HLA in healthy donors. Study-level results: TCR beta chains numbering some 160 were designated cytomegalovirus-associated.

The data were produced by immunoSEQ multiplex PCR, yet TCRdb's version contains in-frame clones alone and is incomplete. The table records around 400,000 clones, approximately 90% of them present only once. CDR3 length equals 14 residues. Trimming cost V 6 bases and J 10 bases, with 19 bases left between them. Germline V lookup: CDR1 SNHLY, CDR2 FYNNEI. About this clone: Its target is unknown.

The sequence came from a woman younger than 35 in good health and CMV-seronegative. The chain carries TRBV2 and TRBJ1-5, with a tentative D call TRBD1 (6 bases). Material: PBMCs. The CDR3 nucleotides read TGTGCCAGCAGAGAGGGGGACGGGGCTCTACCCCAGCATTTT. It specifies CASREGDGALPQHF.